The clone carrying this T cell receptor (beta chain) appeared a few times. The antigen remains unidentified. Together with a sample-barcoded 5' primer, a J-beta primer mix was included in a second PCR lasting about 6 to 11 cycles. MiXCR was run by TCRdb on the 5' RACE reads, yielding one entry per CDR3 protein. The data hold approximately 2,000,000 distinct CDR3 sequences, with around 42% observed a single time. This sample stems from a study of blood T cells in healthy people across ages. Study background: Roughly one uniquely barcoded beta molecule per two T cells was captured.

Germline loops: CDR1 SGHRS, CDR2 YFSETQ. The CDR3 has 15 residues. Deletions cut 4 bases from V and 2 bases from J, with 14 bases between. Study results and caveats: Greater diversity and more naive CD4+ cells were seen in long-lived donors than in aged donors. A roughly linear age-dependent decrease characterized TCR beta diversity per million T cells.

Total RNA extracted from each sample amounted to at least 6 micrograms. The TCR sequence derives from a human donor in good health. This chain links TRBV5-1 with TRBJ2-3; tentatively, D is TRBD2 (6 bases). The specimen was blood. This CDR3 reads CASSTGLPNTDTQYF. In nucleotides, the CDR3 is TGCGCCAGCAGCACGGGACTCCCTAACACAGATACGCAGTATTTT.